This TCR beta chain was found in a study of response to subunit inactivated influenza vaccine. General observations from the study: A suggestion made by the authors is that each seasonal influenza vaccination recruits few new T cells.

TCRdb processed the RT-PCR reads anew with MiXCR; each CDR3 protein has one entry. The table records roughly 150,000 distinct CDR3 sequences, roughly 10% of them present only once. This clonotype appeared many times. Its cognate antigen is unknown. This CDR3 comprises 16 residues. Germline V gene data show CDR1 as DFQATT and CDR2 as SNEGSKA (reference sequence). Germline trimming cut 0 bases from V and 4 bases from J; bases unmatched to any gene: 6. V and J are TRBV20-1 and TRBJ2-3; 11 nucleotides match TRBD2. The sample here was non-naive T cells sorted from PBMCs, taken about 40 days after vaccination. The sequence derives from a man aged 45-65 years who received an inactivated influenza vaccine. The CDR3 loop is CSARDSSGRWSDTQYF. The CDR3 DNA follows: TGCAGTGCTAGAGATTCTAGCGGGAGGTGGTCAGATACGCAGTATTTT.